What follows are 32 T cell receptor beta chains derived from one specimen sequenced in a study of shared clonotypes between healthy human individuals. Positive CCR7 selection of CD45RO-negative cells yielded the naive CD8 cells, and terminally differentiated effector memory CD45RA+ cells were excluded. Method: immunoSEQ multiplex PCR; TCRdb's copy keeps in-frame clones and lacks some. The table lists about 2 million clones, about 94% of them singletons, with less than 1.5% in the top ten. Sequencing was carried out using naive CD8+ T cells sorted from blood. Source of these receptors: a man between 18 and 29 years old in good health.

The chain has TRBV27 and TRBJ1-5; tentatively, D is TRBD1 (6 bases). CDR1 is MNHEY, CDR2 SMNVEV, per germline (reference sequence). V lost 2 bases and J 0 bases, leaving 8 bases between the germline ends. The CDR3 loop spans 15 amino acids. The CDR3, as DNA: TGTGCCAGCAGTTTACAGGGGACTAGCAATCAGCCCCAGCATTTT. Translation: CASSLQGTSNQPQHF.

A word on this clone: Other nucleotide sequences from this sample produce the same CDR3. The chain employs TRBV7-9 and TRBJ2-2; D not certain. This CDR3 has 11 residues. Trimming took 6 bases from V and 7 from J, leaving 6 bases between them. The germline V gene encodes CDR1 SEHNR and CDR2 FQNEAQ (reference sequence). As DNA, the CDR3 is TGTGCCAGCAGTTTAATCGGGGAGCTGTTTTTT. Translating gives CASSLIGELFF. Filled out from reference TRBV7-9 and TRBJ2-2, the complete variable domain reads DTGVSQNPRHKITKRGQNVTFRCDPISEHNRLYWYRQTLGQGPEFLTYFQNEAQLEKSRLLSDRFSAERPKGSFSTLEIQRTEQGDSAMYLCASSLIGELFFGEGSRLTVL.

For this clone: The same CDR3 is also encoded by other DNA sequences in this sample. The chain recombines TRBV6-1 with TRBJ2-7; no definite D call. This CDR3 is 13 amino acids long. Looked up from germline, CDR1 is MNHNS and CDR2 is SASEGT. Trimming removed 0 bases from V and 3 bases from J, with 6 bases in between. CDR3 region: CASSEAVDYEQYF. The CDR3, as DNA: TGTGCCAGCAGTGAAGCGGTCGACTACGAGCAGTACTTC.

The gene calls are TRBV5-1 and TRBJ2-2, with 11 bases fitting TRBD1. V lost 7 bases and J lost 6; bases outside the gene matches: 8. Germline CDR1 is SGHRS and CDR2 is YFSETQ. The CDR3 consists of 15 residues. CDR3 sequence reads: CASSWTGGLAGELFF. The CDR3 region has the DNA TGCGCCAGCTCATGGACAGGGGGCTTGGCCGGGGAGCTGTTTTTT.

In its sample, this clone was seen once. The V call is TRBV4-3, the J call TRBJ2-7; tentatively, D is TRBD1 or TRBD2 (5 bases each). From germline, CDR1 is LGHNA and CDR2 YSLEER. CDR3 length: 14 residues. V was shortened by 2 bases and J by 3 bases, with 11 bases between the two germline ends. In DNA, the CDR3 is TGCGCCAGCAGCCAATCCCAGGGAGTCTACGAGCAGTACTTC. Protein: CASSQSQGVYEQYF.

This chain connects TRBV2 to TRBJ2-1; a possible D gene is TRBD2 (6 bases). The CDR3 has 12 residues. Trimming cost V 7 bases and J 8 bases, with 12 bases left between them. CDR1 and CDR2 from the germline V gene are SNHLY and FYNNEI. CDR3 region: CASTSRRDEQFF. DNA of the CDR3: TGTGCCAGCACGTCGCGGAGGGATGAGCAGTTCTTC.

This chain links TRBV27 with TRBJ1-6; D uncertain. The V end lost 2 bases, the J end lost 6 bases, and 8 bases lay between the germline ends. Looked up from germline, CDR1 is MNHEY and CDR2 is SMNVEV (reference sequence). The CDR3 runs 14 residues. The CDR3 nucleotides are TGTGCCAGCAGTTTAGGGGTGATTAATTCACCCCTCCACTTT. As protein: CASSLGVINSPLHF.

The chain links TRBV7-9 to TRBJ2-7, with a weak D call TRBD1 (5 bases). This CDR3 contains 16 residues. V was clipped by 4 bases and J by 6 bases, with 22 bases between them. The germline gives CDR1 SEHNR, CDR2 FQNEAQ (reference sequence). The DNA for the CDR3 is TGTGCCAGCAGCTCCCCGTCGGGCAGGGAACTGGGCGAGCAGTACTTC. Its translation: CASSSPSGRELGEQYF.

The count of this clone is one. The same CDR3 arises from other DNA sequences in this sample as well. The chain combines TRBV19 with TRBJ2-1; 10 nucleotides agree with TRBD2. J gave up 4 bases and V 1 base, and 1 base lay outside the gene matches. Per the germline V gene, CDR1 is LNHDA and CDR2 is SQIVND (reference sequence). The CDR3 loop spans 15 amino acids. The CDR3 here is CASSIGTSGYNEQFF. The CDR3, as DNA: TGTGCCAGTAGTATAGGGACTAGCGGTTACAATGAGCAGTTCTTC.

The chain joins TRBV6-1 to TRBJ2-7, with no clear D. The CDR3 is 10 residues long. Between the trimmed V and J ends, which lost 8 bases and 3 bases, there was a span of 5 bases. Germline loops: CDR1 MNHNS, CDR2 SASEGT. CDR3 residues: CASANYEQYF. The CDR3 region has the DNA TGTGCCAGCGCAAACTACGAGCAGTACTTC.

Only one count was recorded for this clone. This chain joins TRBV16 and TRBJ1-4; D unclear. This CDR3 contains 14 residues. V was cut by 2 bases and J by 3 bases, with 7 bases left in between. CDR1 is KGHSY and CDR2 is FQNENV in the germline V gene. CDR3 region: CASSQEVSNEKLFF. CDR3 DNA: TGTGCCAGCAGCCAAGAGGTGTCTAATGAAAAACTGTTTTTT.

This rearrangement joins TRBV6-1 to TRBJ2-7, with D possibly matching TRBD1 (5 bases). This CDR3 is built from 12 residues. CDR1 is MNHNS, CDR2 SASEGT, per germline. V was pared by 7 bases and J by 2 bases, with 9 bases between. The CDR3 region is CASKDTTYEQYF. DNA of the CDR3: TGTGCCAGCAAGGACACGACCTACGAGCAGTACTTC.

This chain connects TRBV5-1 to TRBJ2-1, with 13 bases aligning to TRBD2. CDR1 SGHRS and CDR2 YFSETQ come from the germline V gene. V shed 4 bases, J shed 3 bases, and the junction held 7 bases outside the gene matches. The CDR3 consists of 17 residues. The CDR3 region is CASSRTSGSSFYNEQFF. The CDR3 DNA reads TGCGCCAGCAGCCGGACTAGCGGGAGTTCATTCTACAATGAGCAGTTCTTC. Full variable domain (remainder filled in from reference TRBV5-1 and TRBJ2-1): KAGVTQTPRYLIKTRGQQVTLSCSPISGHRSVSWYQQTPGQGLQFLFEYFSETQRNKGNFPGRFSGRQFSNSRSEMNVSTLELGDSALYLCASSRTSGSSFYNEQFFGPGTRLTVL.

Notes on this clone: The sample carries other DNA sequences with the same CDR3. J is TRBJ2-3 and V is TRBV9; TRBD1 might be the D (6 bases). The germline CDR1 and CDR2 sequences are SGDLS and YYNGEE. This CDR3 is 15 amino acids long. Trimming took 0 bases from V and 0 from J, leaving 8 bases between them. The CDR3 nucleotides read TGTGCCAGCAGCGTAGGGACAGCAAGCACAGATACGCAGTATTTT. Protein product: CASSVGTASTDTQYF.

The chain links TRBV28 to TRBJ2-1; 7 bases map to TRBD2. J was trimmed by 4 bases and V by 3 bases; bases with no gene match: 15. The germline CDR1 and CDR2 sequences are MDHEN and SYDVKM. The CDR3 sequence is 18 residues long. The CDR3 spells CASSFPPGRGITYNEQFF. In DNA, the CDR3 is TGTGCCAGCAGTTTCCCCCCGGGGCGGGGGATAACTTACAATGAGCAGTTCTTC.

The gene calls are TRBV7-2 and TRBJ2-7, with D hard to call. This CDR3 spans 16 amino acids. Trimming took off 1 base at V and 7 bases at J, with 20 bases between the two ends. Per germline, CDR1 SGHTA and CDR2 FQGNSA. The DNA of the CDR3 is TGTGCCAGCAGCTTAGGGTCCTTCCCACGTCTTGAGGAGCAGTACTTC. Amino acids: CASSLGSFPRLEEQYF.

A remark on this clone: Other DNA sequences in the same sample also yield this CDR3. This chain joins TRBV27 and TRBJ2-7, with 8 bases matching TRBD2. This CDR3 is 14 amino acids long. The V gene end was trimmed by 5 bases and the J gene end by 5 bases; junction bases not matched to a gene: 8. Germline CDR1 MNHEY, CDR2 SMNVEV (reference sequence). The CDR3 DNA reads TGTGCCAGCAGTCCCGGGACTAGGGCGGACGAGCAGTACTTC. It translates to CASSPGTRADEQYF.

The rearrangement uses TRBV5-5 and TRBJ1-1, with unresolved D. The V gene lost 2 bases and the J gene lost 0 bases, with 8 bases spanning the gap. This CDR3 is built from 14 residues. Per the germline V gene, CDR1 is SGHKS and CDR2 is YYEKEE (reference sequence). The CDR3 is CASSFPQVNTEAFF. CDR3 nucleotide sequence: TGTGCCAGCAGCTTCCCCCAGGTGAACACTGAAGCTTTCTTT.

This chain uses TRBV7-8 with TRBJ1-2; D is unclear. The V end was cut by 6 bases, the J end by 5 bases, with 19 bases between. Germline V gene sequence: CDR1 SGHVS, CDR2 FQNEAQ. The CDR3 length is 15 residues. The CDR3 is CASSPLAGSLYGYTF. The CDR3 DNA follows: TGTGCCAGCAGTCCCCTAGCGGGCAGCCTTTATGGCTACACCTTC.

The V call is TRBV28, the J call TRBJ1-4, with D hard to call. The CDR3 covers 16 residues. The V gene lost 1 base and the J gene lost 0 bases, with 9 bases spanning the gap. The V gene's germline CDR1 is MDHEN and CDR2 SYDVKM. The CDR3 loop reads CASSLSWEATNEKLFF. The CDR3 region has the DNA TGTGCCAGCAGTTTATCCTGGGAAGCAACTAATGAAAAACTGTTTTTT.

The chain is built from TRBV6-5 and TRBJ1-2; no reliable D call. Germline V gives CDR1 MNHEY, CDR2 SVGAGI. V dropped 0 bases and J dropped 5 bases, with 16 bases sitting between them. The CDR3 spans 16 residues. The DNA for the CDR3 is TGTGCCAGCAGTTACTCGAAAAGCGCAGTCGCTTATGGCTACACCTTC. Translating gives CASSYSKSAVAYGYTF.

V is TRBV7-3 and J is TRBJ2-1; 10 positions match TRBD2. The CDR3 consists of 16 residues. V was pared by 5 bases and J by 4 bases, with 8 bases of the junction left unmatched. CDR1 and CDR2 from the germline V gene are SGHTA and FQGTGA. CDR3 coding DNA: TGTGCCAGCAGCGTATCGACTAGCGGGTTGTACAATGAGCAGTTCTTC. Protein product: CASSVSTSGLYNEQFF.

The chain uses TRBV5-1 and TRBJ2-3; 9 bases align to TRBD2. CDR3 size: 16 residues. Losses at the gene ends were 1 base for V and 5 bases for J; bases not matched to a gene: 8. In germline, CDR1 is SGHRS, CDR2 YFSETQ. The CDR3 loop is CASSLSSGGFVDTQYF. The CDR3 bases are TGCGCCAGCAGCTTGTCCAGCGGGGGGTTTGTAGATACGCAGTATTTT. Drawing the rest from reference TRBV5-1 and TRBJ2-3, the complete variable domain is KAGVTQTPRYLIKTRGQQVTLSCSPISGHRSVSWYQQTPGQGLQFLFEYFSETQRNKGNFPGRFSGRQFSNSRSEMNVSTLELGDSALYLCASSLSSGGFVDTQYFGPGTRLTVL.

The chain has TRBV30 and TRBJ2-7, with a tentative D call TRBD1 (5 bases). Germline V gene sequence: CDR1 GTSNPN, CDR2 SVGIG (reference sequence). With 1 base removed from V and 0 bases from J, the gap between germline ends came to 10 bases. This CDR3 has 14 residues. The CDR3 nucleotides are TGTGCCTGGAGTGACGACAGCTACTCCTACGAGCAGTACTTC. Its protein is CAWSDDSYSYEQYF.

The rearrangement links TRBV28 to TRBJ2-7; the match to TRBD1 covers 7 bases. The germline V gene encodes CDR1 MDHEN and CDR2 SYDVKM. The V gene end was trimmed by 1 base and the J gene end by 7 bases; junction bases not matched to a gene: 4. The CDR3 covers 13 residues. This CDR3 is CASSLSTGWEQYF. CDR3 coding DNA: TGTGCCAGCAGTTTATCGACAGGGTGGGAGCAGTACTTC.

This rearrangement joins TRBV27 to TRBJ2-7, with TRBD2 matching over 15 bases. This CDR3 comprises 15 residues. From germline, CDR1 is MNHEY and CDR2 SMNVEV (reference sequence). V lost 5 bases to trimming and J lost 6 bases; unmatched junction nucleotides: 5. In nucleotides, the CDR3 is TGTGCCAGCAGTGGGGGGACTAGCGGGAGGACCGAGCAGTACTTC. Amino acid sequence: CASSGGTSGRTEQYF.

CDR3 residues: CASSRTLNHEAFF. CDR3 DNA: TGTGCCAGCAGTCGGACTCTCAATCATGAAGCTTTCTTT. V gene TRBV27 combines with J gene TRBJ1-1; D call uncertain. The length of the CDR3 is 13 residues. Germline V lookup: CDR1 MNHEY, CDR2 SMNVEV (reference sequence). V lost 5 bases, J lost 7 bases, and 14 bases lay in between.

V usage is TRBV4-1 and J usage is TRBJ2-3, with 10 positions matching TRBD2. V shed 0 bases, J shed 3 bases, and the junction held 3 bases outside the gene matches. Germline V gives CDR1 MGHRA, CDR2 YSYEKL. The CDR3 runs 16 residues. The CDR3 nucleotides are TGCGCCAGCAGCCAAGAGTCTAGCGGGAGTACAGATACGCAGTATTTT. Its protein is CASSQESSGSTDTQYF.

CDR3 coding DNA: TGTGCCAGCAGCCTGACGGACGACAATGAGCAGTTCTTC. Translating gives CASSLTDDNEQFF. The chain is built from TRBV5-6 and TRBJ2-1; no clear D gene. The CDR3 consists of 13 residues. Between the trimmed V and J ends, which lost 4 bases and 5 bases, there was a span of 10 bases. Germline V gives CDR1 SGHDT, CDR2 YYEEEE. Full variable domain (outside the CDR3, taken from reference TRBV5-6 and TRBJ2-1): DAGVTQSPTHLIKTRGQQVTLRCSPKSGHDTVSWYQQALGQGPQFIFQYYEEEERQRGNFPDRFSGHQFPNYSSELNVNALLLGDSALYLCASSLTDDNEQFFGPGTRLTVL.

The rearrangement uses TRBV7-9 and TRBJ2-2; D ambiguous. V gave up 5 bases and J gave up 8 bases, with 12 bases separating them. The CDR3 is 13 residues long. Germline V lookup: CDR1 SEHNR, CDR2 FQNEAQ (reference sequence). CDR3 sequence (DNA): TGTGCCAGCAGCCACCCCCTATTAGGGGAGCTGTTTTTT. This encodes CASSHPLLGELFF.

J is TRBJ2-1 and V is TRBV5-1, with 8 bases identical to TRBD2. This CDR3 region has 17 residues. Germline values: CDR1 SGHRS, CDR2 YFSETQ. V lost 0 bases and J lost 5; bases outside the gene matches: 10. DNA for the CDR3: TGCGCCAGCAGCTTGGGGAACCCGGGACTAGTCGACAATGAGCAGTTCTTC. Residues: CASSLGNPGLVDNEQFF. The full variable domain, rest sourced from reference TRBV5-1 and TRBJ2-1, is KAGVTQTPRYLIKTRGQQVTLSCSPISGHRSVSWYQQTPGQGLQFLFEYFSETQRNKGNFPGRFSGRQFSNSRSEMNVSTLELGDSALYLCASSLGNPGLVDNEQFFGPGTRLTVL.

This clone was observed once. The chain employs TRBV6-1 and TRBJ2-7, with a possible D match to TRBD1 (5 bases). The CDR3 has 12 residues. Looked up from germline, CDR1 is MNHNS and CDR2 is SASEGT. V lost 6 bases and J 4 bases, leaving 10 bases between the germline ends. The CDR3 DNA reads TGTGCCAGCAGGGCCCAGGGATACGAGCAGTACTTC. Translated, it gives CASRAQGYEQYF.